The next 7 T cell receptor beta chains were all read from a single sample in a study of T cells in Graves' hyperthyroidism and ophthalmopathy. From RNA transcripts, TCR beta CDR3 regions were amplified. The study used the HTBI primer set for a first-round RT-PCR of the TCR CDR3. TCRdb re-called the multiplex PCR reads with MiXCR, one entry per CDR3 protein. The sample carries roughly 180,000 distinct CDR3 sequences, over 8% recorded once. Sequences were obtained from blood. Source of these receptors: a woman aged 18 to 35 with Graves' hyperthyroidism that later progressed to Graves' ophthalmopathy.

The chain has TRBV4-1 and TRBJ1-6; D call uncertain. Trimming stripped 0 bases from V and 6 bases from J, with 6 bases between. In germline, CDR1 is MGHRA, CDR2 YSYEKL. This CDR3 region has 14 residues. The CDR3 nucleotides are TGCGCCAGCAGCCAAGATGCAGTTAATTCACCCCTCCACTTT. It specifies CASSQDAVNSPLHF.

This clonotype came up many times. The V and J genes are TRBV28 and TRBJ1-2; 9 bases are a match to TRBD1. Looked up from germline, CDR1 is MDHEN and CDR2 is SYDVKM. The V and J ends lost 1 base and 10 bases, in that order; junction bases with no gene match: 7. The CDR3 runs 14 residues. Here the CDR3 reads CASSLSTGGVDYTF. In DNA, the CDR3 is TGTGCCAGCAGTTTATCGACAGGGGGTGTTGACTACACCTTC.

This clonotype was counted a few times. The rearrangement links TRBV5-6 to TRBJ1-6; D perhaps matches TRBD1 (5 bases). V gave up 1 base and J gave up 10 bases, with 21 bases separating them. Germline V lookup: CDR1 SGHDT, CDR2 YYEEEE. The CDR3 runs 17 residues. The CDR3 bases are TGTGCCAGCAGCTTGTGGTCCAGGCCCGCCGGGGGATCACCCCTCCACTTT. Its translation: CASSLWSRPAGGSPLHF.

This clonotype occurred many times. The chain joins TRBV7-9 to TRBJ1-1; D uncertain. In germline, CDR1 is SEHNR, CDR2 FQNEAQ (reference sequence). This CDR3 has 12 residues. V was clipped by 1 base and J by 6 bases, with 6 bases between them. The CDR3 DNA sequence: TGTGCCAGCAGCTTAGAGGCCTCTGAAGCTTTCTTT. This gives the protein CASSLEASEAFF.

This clonotype was recorded at least ten times. CDR3 protein: CASKQVTEAFF. The CDR3 nucleotides are TGTGCCAGTAAACAGGTCACTGAAGCTTTCTTT. The chain couples TRBV19 to TRBJ1-1; D possibly corresponds to TRBD1 (5 bases). Between the trimmed V and J ends, which lost 7 bases and 4 bases, there was a span of 7 bases. This CDR3 comprises 11 residues. Per germline, CDR1 LNHDA and CDR2 SQIVND (reference sequence).

CDR3 sequence: CAWRATGYGANVLTF. The CDR3 bases are TGTGCCTGGAGAGCGACAGGGTATGGGGCCAACGTCCTGACTTTC. The chain joins TRBV30 to TRBJ2-6; 7 nucleotides agree with TRBD1. Trimming removed 3 bases from V and 3 bases from J; junction bases left unmatched: 5. Germline V gene sequence: CDR1 GTSNPN, CDR2 SVGIG (reference sequence). The CDR3 runs 15 residues.

The rearrangement joins TRBV7-2 to TRBJ2-3; D is tentatively TRBD1 or TRBD2 (7 bases each). The CDR3 has 17 amino acids. Trimming cost V 5 bases and J 3 bases, with 21 bases left between them. Per germline, CDR1 SGHTA and CDR2 FQGNSA. This CDR3 is CASSPPWGGGATDTQYF. The CDR3 region has the DNA TGTGCCAGCAGCCCGCCGTGGGGAGGGGGCGCAACAGATACGCAGTATTTT. Complete variable domain (other parts from reference TRBV7-2 and TRBJ2-3): GAGVSQSPSNKVTEKGKDVELRCDPISGHTALYWYRQSLGQGLEFLIYFQGNSAPDKSGLPSDRFSAERTGGSVSTLTIQRTQQEDSAVYLCASSPPWGGGATDTQYFGPGTRLTVL.